Listed here are 2 T cell receptor beta chains from one sample, sequenced in a study of T cells expressing NK-cell markers. TCRdb derives one entry per CDR3 protein from the 5' RACE reads, leaving out DNA. Here the sample table reports over 250,000 distinct CDR3 sequences. Sequenced input: blood T cells: a sorted CD56 or NKG2C T cell subset, CD4+ or CD8+ T cells, or bulk PBMC T cells (not recorded which). The receptors originated from a woman aged 18 to 69 in good health.

CDR3 protein: CASSLLGIAGGSNEQFF. The J gene is TRBJ2-1, the V gene TRBV6-2 or TRBV6-3; TCRdb picks TRBD2, but there is no DNA to check that call. CDR3 size: 17 residues. CDR1 is MNHEY and CDR2 is SVGEGT in the germline V gene.

The gene calls are TRBV29-1 and TRBJ2-6. Germline V gene sequence: CDR1 SQVTM, CDR2 ANQGSEA. The CDR3 covers 12 residues. The CDR3 region is CSTESGANVLTF.